The T cell receptor beta chain described here comes from a study of T cell changes during pregnancy in multiple sclerosis. This clone has a single count. TCRdb's copy holds only in-frame clones and misses some; the assay was immunoSEQ multiplex PCR. In the table there are approximately 110,000 clones, 90% to 95% of which are singletons. Trimming took off 3 bases at V and 7 bases at J, with 15 bases between the two ends. The CDR3 covers 14 residues. Germline CDR1 LNHDA, CDR2 SQIVND (reference sequence). The sample in question was peripheral blood, obtained after pregnancy. This TCR was sampled from a female donor with multiple sclerosis, enrolled in a pregnancy study. This rearrangement joins TRBV19 to TRBJ1-2, with D tentatively TRBD1 (6 bases). The CDR3 sequence: CASSIFGGGRGYTF. CDR3 coding DNA: TGTGCCAGTAGTATCTTTGGGGGGGGCCGTGGCTACACCTTC.